The entry that follows covers one TCR beta chain sequence. The data derive from a study of blood T cell repertoires in COVID-19. For the study at large: Researchers got acute and convalescent COVID-19 samples from the United States, Italy and Spain. In each case, the material was cDNA or gDNA derived from T cells, B-cell-depleted T cells, or PBMCs.

Authors' analysis steps: It was from reference gene primer amplification that nucleated cell counts were estimated. Sequenced by immunoSEQ multiplex PCR; TCRdb stores in-frame clones only, minus some. That table is the source of V, J and clone size, and D and trimming were worked out from the DNA. The repertoire consists of about 260,000 clones, with 85% to 90% occurring once and the leading ten covering roughly 3.9%. Sequenced material: peripheral blood. The receptor was isolated from a woman between 40 and 55 years old with acute or convalescent COVID-19.

CDR3 DNA sequence: TGCAGCGTTGCTCAGGCGGGGGCCACAGATACGCAGTATTTT. It specifies CSVAQAGATDTQYF. The chain uses TRBV29-1 and TRBJ2-3; D possibly corresponds to TRBD2 (7 bases). The CDR3 is 14 amino acids. Germline V CDR1 and CDR2: SQVTM, ANQGSEA. Trimming took 4 bases from V and 2 from J, leaving 13 bases between them.